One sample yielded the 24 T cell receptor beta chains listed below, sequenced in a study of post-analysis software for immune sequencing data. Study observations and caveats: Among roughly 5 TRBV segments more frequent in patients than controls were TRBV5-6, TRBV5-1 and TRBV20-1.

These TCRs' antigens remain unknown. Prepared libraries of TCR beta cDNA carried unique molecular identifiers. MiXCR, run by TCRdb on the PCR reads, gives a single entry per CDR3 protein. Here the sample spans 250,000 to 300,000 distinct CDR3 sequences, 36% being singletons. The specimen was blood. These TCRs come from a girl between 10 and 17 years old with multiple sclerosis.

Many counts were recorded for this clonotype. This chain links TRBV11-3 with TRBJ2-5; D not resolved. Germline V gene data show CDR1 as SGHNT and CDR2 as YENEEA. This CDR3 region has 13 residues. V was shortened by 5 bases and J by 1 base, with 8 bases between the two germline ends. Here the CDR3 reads CASSPNSQETQYF. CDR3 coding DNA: TGTGCCAGCAGCCCGAACAGCCAAGAGACCCAGTACTTC.

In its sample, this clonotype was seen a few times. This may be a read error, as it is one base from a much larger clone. The CDR3 protein is CSARDRGPEEELFF. DNA for the CDR3: TGCAGTGCTAGAGATCGGGGGCCTGAGGAAGAACTGTTTTTT. The chain uses TRBV20-1 and TRBJ1-4; possible D gene TRBD1, 6 bases. Per germline, CDR1 DFQATT and CDR2 SNEGSKA (reference sequence). V lost 0 bases to trimming and J lost 12 bases, with 17 bases between them. CDR3 length equals 14 residues.

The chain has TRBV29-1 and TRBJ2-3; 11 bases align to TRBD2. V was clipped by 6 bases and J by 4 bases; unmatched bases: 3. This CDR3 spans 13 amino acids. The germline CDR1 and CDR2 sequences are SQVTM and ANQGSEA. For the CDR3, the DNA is TGCAGCGTCGGGACTAGCGGAGCAGATACGCAGTATTTT. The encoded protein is CSVGTSGADTQYF.

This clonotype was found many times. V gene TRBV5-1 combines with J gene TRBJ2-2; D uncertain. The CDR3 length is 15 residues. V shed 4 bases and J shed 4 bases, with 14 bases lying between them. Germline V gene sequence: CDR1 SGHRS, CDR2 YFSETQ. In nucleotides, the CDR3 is TGCGCCAGCAGCCCAACCCAGGCCTCCACCGGGGAGCTGTTTTTT. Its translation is CASSPTQASTGELFF.

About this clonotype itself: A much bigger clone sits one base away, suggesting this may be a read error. The CDR3 here is CASSQDSPTSGNRNEQFF. In DNA, the CDR3 is TGTGCCAGCAGCCAAGACTCGCCGACTAGCGGGAACAGGAATGAGCAGTTCTTC. V and J are TRBV3-1 and TRBJ2-1, with 11 bases identical to TRBD2. The CDR3 sequence is 18 residues long. V trimming: 0 bases; J trimming: 7 bases; junction bases outside the gene matches: 11. CDR1 LGHDT and CDR2 YNNKEL come from the germline V gene (reference sequence).

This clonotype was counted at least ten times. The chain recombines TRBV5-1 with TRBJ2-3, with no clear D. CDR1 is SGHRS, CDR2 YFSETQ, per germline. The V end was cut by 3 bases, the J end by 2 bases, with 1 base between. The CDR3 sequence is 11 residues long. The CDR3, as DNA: TGCGCCAGCAGCTCCACAGATACGCAGTATTTT. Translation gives CASSSTDTQYF.

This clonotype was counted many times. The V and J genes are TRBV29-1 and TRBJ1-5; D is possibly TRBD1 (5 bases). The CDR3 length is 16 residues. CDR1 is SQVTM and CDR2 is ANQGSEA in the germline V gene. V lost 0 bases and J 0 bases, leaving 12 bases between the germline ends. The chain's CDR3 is CSVEDPTDSSNQPQHF. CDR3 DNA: TGCAGCGTTGAAGACCCGACAGATTCTAGCAATCAGCCCCAGCATTTT. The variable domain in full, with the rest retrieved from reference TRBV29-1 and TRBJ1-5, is SAVISQKPSRDICQRGTSLTIQCQVDSQVTMMFWYRQQPGQSLTLIATANQGSEATYESGFVIDKFPISRPNLTFSTLTVSNMSPEDSSIYLCSVEDPTDSSNQPQHFGDGTRLSIL.

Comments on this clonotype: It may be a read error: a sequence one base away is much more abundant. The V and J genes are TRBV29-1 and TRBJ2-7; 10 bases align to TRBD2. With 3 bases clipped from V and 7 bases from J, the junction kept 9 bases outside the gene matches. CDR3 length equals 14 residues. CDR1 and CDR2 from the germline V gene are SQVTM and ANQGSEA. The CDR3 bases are TGCAGCGTTGAGGTTCCGGGACTAGCGAATGAGCAGTACTTC. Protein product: CSVEVPGLANEQYF.

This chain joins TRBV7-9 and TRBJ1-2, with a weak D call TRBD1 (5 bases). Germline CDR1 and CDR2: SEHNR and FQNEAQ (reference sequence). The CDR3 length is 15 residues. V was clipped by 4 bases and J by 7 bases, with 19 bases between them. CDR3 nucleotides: TGTGCCAGCAGCTCCGACAGTGACGGCAGGAGTGGCTACACCTTC. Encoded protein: CASSSDSDGRSGYTF.

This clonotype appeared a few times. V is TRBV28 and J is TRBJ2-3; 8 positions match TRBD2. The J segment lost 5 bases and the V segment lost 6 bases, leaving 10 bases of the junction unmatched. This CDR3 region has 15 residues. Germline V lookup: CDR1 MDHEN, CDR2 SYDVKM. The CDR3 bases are TGTGCCAGCAGCACTACCGGGAGGGCGAAAGATACGCAGTATTTT. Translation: CASSTTGRAKDTQYF.

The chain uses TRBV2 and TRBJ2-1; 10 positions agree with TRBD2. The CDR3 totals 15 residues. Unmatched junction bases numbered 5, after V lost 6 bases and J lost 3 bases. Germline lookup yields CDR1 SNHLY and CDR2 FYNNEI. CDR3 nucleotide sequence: TGTGCCAGCAGATTACTAGCGGGGAGCTACAATGAGCAGTTCTTC. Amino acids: CASRLLAGSYNEQFF.

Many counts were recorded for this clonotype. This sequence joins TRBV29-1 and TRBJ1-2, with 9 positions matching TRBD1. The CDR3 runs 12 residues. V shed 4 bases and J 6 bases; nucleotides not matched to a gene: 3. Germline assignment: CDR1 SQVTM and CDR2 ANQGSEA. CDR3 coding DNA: TGCAGCGTTGTAACAGGGGGCGATGGCTACACCTTC. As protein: CSVVTGGDGYTF.

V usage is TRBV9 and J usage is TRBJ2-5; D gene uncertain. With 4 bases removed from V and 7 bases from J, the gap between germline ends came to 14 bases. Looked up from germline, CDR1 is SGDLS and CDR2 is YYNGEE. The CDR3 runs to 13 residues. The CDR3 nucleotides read TGTGCCAGCAGCCCCCCCAAGGAAGGGACCCAGTACTTC. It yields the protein CASSPPKEGTQYF.

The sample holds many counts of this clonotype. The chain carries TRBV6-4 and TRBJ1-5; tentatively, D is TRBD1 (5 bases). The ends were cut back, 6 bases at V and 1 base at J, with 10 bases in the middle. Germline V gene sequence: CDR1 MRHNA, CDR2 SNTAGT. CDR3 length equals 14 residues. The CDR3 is CASSPDRSNQPQHF. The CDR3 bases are TGTGCCAGCAGCCCCGACAGAAGCAATCAGCCCCAGCATTTT.

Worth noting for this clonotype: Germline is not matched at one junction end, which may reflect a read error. DNA for the CDR3: TGCTCCAGCAGCCAAGATCAAAGCGGGAGGTCCTACGAGCAGTACTTC. Amino acids: CSSSQDQSGRSYEQYF. This sequence joins TRBV5-1 and TRBJ2-7, with TRBD2 identical over 9 bases. Germline lookup yields CDR1 SGHRS and CDR2 YFSETQ. CDR3 size: 16 residues.

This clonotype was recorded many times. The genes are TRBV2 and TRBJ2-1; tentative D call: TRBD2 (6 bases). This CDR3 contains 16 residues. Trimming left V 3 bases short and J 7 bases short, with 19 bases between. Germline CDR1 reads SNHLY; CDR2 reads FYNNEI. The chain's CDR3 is CASSDPRGSGSNEQFF. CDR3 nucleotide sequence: TGTGCCAGCAGTGACCCGAGGGGATCCGGGAGTAATGAGCAGTTCTTC.

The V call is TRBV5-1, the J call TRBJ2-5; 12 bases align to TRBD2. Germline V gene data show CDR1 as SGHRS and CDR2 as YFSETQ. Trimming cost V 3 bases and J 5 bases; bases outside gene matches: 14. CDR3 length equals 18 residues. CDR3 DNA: TGCGCCAGCAGCTGGAGACTAGCGGGAGCGGGGTCCCAGGAGACCCAGTACTTC. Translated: CASSWRLAGAGSQETQYF.

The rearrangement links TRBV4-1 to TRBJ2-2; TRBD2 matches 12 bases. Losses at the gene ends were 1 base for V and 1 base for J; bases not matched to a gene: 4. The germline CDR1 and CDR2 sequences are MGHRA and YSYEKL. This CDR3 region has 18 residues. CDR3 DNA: TGCGCCAGCAGCCAAGGACTAGCGGGGGCCCAGAACACCGGGGAGCTGTTTTTT. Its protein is CASSQGLAGAQNTGELFF.

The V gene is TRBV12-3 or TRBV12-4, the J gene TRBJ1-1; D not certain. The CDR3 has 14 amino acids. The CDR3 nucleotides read TGTGCTAGCGATACCTGGGTAGGGAACACTGAAGCTTTCTTT. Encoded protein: CASDTWVGNTEAFF.

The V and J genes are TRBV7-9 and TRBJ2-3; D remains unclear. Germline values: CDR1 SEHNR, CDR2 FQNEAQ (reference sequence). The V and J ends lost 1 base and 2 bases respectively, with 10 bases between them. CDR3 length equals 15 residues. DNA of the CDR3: TGTGCCAGCAGCTTAGATCTCAGCAACACAGATACGCAGTATTTT. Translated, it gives CASSLDLSNTDTQYF.

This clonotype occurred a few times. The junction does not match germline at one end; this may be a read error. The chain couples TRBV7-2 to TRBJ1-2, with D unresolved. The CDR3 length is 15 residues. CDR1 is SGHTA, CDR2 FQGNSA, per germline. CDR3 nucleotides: TGTGCCAGCAACTTAGCCTCATCGGGTCTCTATGGCTACACCTTC. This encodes CASNLASSGLYGYTF.

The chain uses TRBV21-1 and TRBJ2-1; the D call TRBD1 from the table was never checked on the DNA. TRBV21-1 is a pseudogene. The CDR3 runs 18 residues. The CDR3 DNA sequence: TGTGCCAGCAGCTCACTGCGTCGAAAGGGGGGAGCTCACAATGAGCAGTTCTTC. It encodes CASSSLRRKGGAHNEQFF.

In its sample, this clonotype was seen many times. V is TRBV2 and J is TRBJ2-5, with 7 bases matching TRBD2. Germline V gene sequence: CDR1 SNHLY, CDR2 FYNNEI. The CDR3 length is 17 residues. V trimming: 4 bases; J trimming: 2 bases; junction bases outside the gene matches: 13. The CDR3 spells CASSGTRTRGRQETQYF. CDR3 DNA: TGTGCCAGCAGTGGGACTAGGACTCGCGGAAGGCAAGAGACCCAGTACTTC.

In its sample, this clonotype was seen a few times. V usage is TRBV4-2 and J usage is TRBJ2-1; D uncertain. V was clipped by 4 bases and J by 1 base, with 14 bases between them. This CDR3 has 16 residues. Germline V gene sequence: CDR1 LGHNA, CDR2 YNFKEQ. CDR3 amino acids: CASSPTLWESYNEQFF. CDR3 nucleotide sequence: TGTGCCAGCAGCCCGACCTTGTGGGAATCCTACAATGAGCAGTTCTTC.